This T cell receptor (beta chain) was retrieved from a study of cytomegalovirus exposure and HLA in healthy donors. Study observations and caveats: Cytomegalovirus association was assigned to under 200 TCR beta chains.

Turning to this clone: Its antigen is undetermined.

The PCR employed 60 Vbeta primers together with 13 Jbeta primers. Repertoires were generated with immunoSEQ multiplex PCR, while TCRdb's copy carries only in-frame clones and drops some. The repertoire has roughly 120,000 clones, 70% to 85% of them found once; the top ten carry about 5%. V was shortened by 6 bases and J by 2 bases, with 17 bases between the two germline ends. This CDR3 is 15 amino acids long. Germline values: CDR1 MDHEN, CDR2 SYDVKM. Input material: PBMCs. The clonotype comes from a man aged 50 or older in good health and CMV-seropositive. This chain connects TRBV28 to TRBJ2-7; D is possibly TRBD2 (7 bases). CDR3 in DNA: TGTGCCAGCAGCAGGGGAGGGGGTACGACCTACGAGCAGTACTTC. Amino acids: CASSRGGGTTYEQYF.